A selection of T cell receptor beta chains follows, all from one sample in a study of vaccination and CD4 T cells after COVID-19. Their antigens are not known. Using its own MiXCR run on the PCR reads, TCRdb lists one record per CDR3 protein. The sample contains about 15,000 distinct CDR3 sequences, about 43% of which appear only once. Sequenced here: CD4+ T cells from blood, cultured in vitro, sampled before SARS-CoV-2 vaccination. The receptors originated from a human donor who had recovered from COVID-19. Each CDR3 is given with its conserved first and last residue. A D gene is named only where the DNA matches it firmly. Only part of the rows carry a size: once, few, many, or a class if the clone is expanded.

V gene: TRBV7-8; J gene: TRBJ1-1; D gene: -; clone size: -; CDR3 DNA: TGTGCCAGCAGCTTTATAGTCCAGAACACTGAAGCTTTCTTT; CDR3 protein: CASSFIVQNTEAFF
V gene: TRBV4-1; J gene: TRBJ2-4; D gene: TRBD1; clone size: -; CDR3 DNA: TGCGCCAGCAGCCAAGTTCCGGGACAGGGCTCCATTCAGTACTTC; CDR3 protein: CASSQVPGQGSIQYF
V gene: TRBV27; J gene: TRBJ2-6; D gene: TRBD2; clone size: few; CDR3 DNA: TGTGCCAGCAAGAGGGCGGGAGGGCCTGGTCGCTCTGGGGCCAACGTCCTGACTTTC; CDR3 protein: CASKRAGGPGRSGANVLTF
V gene: TRBV3-1; J gene: TRBJ2-5; D gene: TRBD2; clone size: -; CDR3 DNA: TGTGCCAGCAGTCTAGCGGGAGGAAAAGAGACCCAGTACTTC; CDR3 protein: CASSLAGGKETQYF
V gene: TRBV7-2; J gene: TRBJ2-5; D gene: TRBD2; clone size: -; CDR3 DNA: TGTGCCAGCAGCCCCCCGGGACTAGCGGACCAAGAGACCCAGTACTTC; CDR3 protein: CASSPPGLADQETQYF
V gene: TRBV7-2; J gene: TRBJ2-3; D gene: TRBD1; clone size: -; CDR3 DNA: TGTGCCAGCACCCCGGGACAGGGAACAGATACGCAGTATTTT; CDR3 protein: CASTPGQGTDTQYF
V gene: TRBV6-1; J gene: TRBJ2-1; D gene: -; clone size: few; CDR3 DNA: TGTGCCAGCAGACTGAACTGGGGCGCCTACAATGAGCAGTTCTTC; CDR3 protein: CASRLNWGAYNEQFF
V gene: TRBV6-2/TRBV6-3; J gene: TRBJ2-7; D gene: TRBD2; clone size: few; CDR3 DNA: TGTGCCAGCATTACGACTAGCGGGAACCCCTACGAGCAGTACTTC; CDR3 protein: CASITTSGNPYEQYF
V gene: TRBV9; J gene: TRBJ2-2; D gene: -; clone size: -; CDR3 DNA: TGTGCCAGCAGCGAACTATCGAACACCGGGGAGCTGTTTTTT; CDR3 protein: CASSELSNTGELFF
V gene: TRBV15; J gene: TRBJ1-1; D gene: TRBD1; clone size: few; CDR3 DNA: TGTGCCACCAGCAGAGATCGGGACAGCCCTCTTGAAGCTTTCTTT; CDR3 protein: CATSRDRDSPLEAFF
V gene: TRBV24-1; J gene: TRBJ2-1; D gene: TRBD2; clone size: few; CDR3 DNA: TGTGCCACCAGTGATTTGTCGGGCGGGAGTAGCTATGAGCAGTTCTTC; CDR3 protein: CATSDLSGGSSYEQFF
V gene: TRBV7-9; J gene: TRBJ1-5; D gene: -; clone size: -; CDR3 DNA: TGTGCCAGCAGCTTAGGGGGTACGAAGCCCCAGCATTTT; CDR3 protein: CASSLGGTKPQHF
V gene: TRBV5-1; J gene: TRBJ1-6; D gene: TRBD1; clone size: -; CDR3 DNA: TGCGCCAGCAGCCATCAGGGGGCGGATAATTCACCCCTCCACTTT; CDR3 protein: CASSHQGADNSPLHF
V gene: TRBV27; J gene: TRBJ1-5; D gene: -; clone size: few; CDR3 DNA: TGTGCCAGCAGCCTGGTAGGGACACAGCCCCAGCATTTT; CDR3 protein: CASSLVGTQPQHF
V gene: TRBV2; J gene: TRBJ2-5; D gene: -; clone size: -; CDR3 DNA: TGTGCCAGCGTAGGGGGATCACGAAGCCCCCAAGAGACCCAGTACTTC; CDR3 protein: CASVGGSRSPQETQYF